The rows below give T cell receptor beta chains drawn from one sample of a study of T cells in Graves' hyperthyroidism and ophthalmopathy. TCRdb recomputed calls from the multiplex PCR reads with MiXCR, one row per CDR3 protein. The table records about 480,000 distinct CDR3 sequences, under 15% of them present only once. The sample was blood. These receptors all stem from a woman under 30 with Graves' hyperthyroidism. Both conserved end residues are part of each CDR3. D genes are given only for firm matches. Clone size is given for some rows only: seen once, a few or many times, or a class if the clone is expanded.

CDR3aa: CASSVLLAGSTDTQYF; CDR3nt: TGTGCCAGCAGCGTGTTACTAGCGGGTAGCACAGATACGCAGTATTTT; j_gene: TRBJ2-3; v_gene: TRBV9; abundance: NA; d_gene: TRBD2
CDR3aa: CASLEAYSNQPQHF; CDR3nt: TGTGCCAGCCTTGAGGCTTATAGCAATCAGCCCCAGCATTTT; j_gene: TRBJ1-5; v_gene: TRBV6-1; abundance: few; d_gene: NA
CDR3aa: CASSITGKDSYEQYF; CDR3nt: TGTGCCAGTAGTATTACTGGAAAAGATTCCTACGAGCAGTACTTC; j_gene: TRBJ2-7; v_gene: TRBV19; abundance: many; d_gene: NA
CDR3aa: CASSPYRVGGELFF; CDR3nt: TGTGCCAGCAGTCCCTACAGGGTGGGCGGGGAGCTGTTTTTT; j_gene: TRBJ2-2; v_gene: TRBV12-3/TRBV12-4; abundance: many; d_gene: NA
CDR3aa: CAWSALGLAGGSSYNEQFF; CDR3nt: TGTGCCTGGAGTGCCCTTGGGCTAGCGGGAGGGTCCTCCTACAATGAGCAGTTCTTC; j_gene: TRBJ2-1; v_gene: TRBV30; abundance: NA; d_gene: TRBD2
CDR3aa: CASSSQGLAAGLTNTGELFF; CDR3nt: TGCGCCAGCAGCTCACAGGGACTAGCGGCAGGACTTACGAACACCGGGGAGCTGTTTTTT; j_gene: TRBJ2-2; v_gene: TRBV5-1; abundance: few; d_gene: TRBD2
CDR3aa: CVSSLTGDTEAFF; CDR3nt: TGTGTCAGCAGCCTTACAGGGGACACTGAAGCTTTCTTT; j_gene: TRBJ1-1; v_gene: TRBV3-1; abundance: NA; d_gene: TRBD1
CDR3aa: CACSLGQGGREQFF; CDR3nt: TGTGCCTGCAGCTTGGGACAGGGGGGTAGGGAGCAGTTCTTC; j_gene: TRBJ2-1; v_gene: TRBV28; abundance: NA; d_gene: TRBD1
CDR3aa: CAWSRGEEKLFF; CDR3nt: TGTGCCTGGAGCCGCGGCGAGGAAAAACTGTTTTTT; j_gene: TRBJ1-4; v_gene: TRBV30; abundance: many; d_gene: NA
CDR3aa: CASRETGLSYGYTF; CDR3nt: TGTGCCAGCAGAGAGACGGGACTCAGCTATGGCTACACCTTC; j_gene: TRBJ1-2; v_gene: TRBV7-9; abundance: many; d_gene: NA
CDR3aa: CASSEARTAYPKTQYF; CDR3nt: TGTGCCAGCAGTGAAGCGAGGACCGCGTATCCCAAAACCCAGTACTTC; j_gene: TRBJ2-5; v_gene: TRBV6-1; abundance: few; d_gene: NA
CDR3aa: CSARDGGDYGYTF; CDR3nt: TGCAGTGCTAGAGATGGAGGAGACTATGGCTACACCTTC; j_gene: TRBJ1-2; v_gene: TRBV20-1; abundance: many; d_gene: NA
CDR3aa: CASSPKGGETQYF; CDR3nt: TGTGCCAGCTCACCCAAAGGGGGAGAGACCCAGTACTTC; j_gene: TRBJ2-5; v_gene: TRBV18; abundance: many; d_gene: NA
CDR3aa: CAWSTSGNTIYF; CDR3nt: TGTGCCTGGAGTACCTCTGGAAACACCATATATTTT; j_gene: TRBJ1-3; v_gene: TRBV30; abundance: many; d_gene: NA
CDR3aa: CASSLLAGGYGTDTQYF; CDR3nt: TGTGCCAGCAGCCTCTTAGCGGGAGGATATGGCACAGATACGCAGTATTTT; j_gene: TRBJ2-3; v_gene: TRBV7-3; abundance: many; d_gene: TRBD2
CDR3aa: CASSLGGTSLTPSTDTQYF; CDR3nt: TGTGCCAGCAGTTTAGGCGGGACTAGCTTAACCCCTAGCACAGATACGCAGTATTTT; j_gene: TRBJ2-3; v_gene: TRBV12-3/TRBV12-4; abundance: many; d_gene: TRBD2
CDR3aa: CASSYSNGISGNTIYF; CDR3nt: TGTGCCAGCAGTTACTCGAATGGCATCTCTGGAAACACCATATATTTT; j_gene: TRBJ1-3; v_gene: TRBV6-5; abundance: many; d_gene: NA
CDR3aa: CASSVLAGGPSDTQYF; CDR3nt: TGTGCCAGCAGCGTATTAGCGGGAGGGCCTTCAGATACGCAGTATTTT; j_gene: TRBJ2-3; v_gene: TRBV7-6; abundance: few; d_gene: TRBD2
CDR3aa: CASSRTMAGLTDTQYF; CDR3nt: TGCGCCAGCAGCCGGACTATGGCGGGGCTCACAGATACGCAGTATTTT; j_gene: TRBJ2-3; v_gene: TRBV4-1; abundance: NA; d_gene: NA
CDR3aa: CSVAPGDSPYEQYF; CDR3nt: TGCAGCGTTGCCCCCGGGGACAGCCCCTACGAGCAGTACTTC; j_gene: TRBJ2-7; v_gene: TRBV29-1; abundance: many; d_gene: TRBD1
CDR3aa: CASSQEPNQETQYF; CDR3nt: TGTGCCAGCAGCCAAGAGCCTAATCAAGAGACCCAGTACTTC; j_gene: TRBJ2-5; v_gene: TRBV3-1; abundance: few; d_gene: NA
CDR3aa: CASSPGGRTVAEAFF; CDR3nt: TGTGCCAGCAGCCCGGGAGGCAGGACCGTCGCTGAAGCTTTCTTT; j_gene: TRBJ1-1; v_gene: TRBV7-8; abundance: few; d_gene: NA
CDR3aa: CSARQGLAPLNEQFF; CDR3nt: TGCAGTGCTAGACAAGGACTAGCCCCGCTCAATGAGCAGTTCTTC; j_gene: TRBJ2-1; v_gene: TRBV20-1; abundance: few; d_gene: TRBD2
CDR3aa: CASSPGTGYNTQYF; CDR3nt: TGTGCCAGCAGCCCCGGGACAGGGTATAATACGCAGTATTTT; j_gene: TRBJ2-3; v_gene: TRBV12-3/TRBV12-4; abundance: many; d_gene: TRBD1
CDR3aa: CASSPSSPSGKNIQYF; CDR3nt: TGTGCCAGCAGCCCTTCCTCCCCTAGCGGAAAAAACATTCAGTACTTC; j_gene: TRBJ2-4; v_gene: TRBV11-3; abundance: many; d_gene: TRBD2
CDR3aa: CSARDDPVAGTSQETQYF; CDR3nt: TGCAGTGCTAGAGATGATCCGGTCGCGGGGACCTCCCAAGAGACCCAGTACTTC; j_gene: TRBJ2-5; v_gene: TRBV20-1; abundance: many; d_gene: NA
CDR3aa: CASSLDDQPQHF; CDR3nt: TGTGCCAGCAGCTTAGATGATCAGCCCCAGCATTTT; j_gene: TRBJ1-5; v_gene: TRBV7-9; abundance: many; d_gene: NA
CDR3aa: CASRPMDRSYTEAFF; CDR3nt: TGTGCCAGCAGACCAATGGACAGGAGTTACACTGAAGCTTTCTTT; j_gene: TRBJ1-1; v_gene: TRBV11-2; abundance: NA; d_gene: TRBD1
CDR3aa: CASSNGVPNSPLHF; CDR3nt: TGTGCCAGTTCTAACGGGGTACCAAATTCACCCCTCCACTTT; j_gene: TRBJ1-6; v_gene: TRBV19; abundance: NA; d_gene: NA
CDR3aa: CASGISGLASHNEQFF; CDR3nt: TGTGCCAGTGGTATTTCCGGGCTAGCGAGCCACAATGAGCAGTTCTTC; j_gene: TRBJ2-1; v_gene: TRBV19; abundance: NA; d_gene: NA
CDR3aa: CASSLLAGEQDTQYF; CDR3nt: TGTGCCAGCAGCTTGCTAGCGGGAGAGCAAGATACGCAGTATTTT; j_gene: TRBJ2-3; v_gene: TRBV7-3; abundance: NA; d_gene: TRBD2
CDR3aa: CASSVGVGGGETQYF; CDR3nt: TGTGCCAGCAGCGTAGGTGTTGGGGGGGGAGAGACCCAGTACTTC; j_gene: TRBJ2-5; v_gene: TRBV9; abundance: many; d_gene: TRBD2
CDR3aa: CASSKPGTSGNTIYF; CDR3nt: TGTGCCAGTAGTAAACCAGGGACATCTGGAAACACCATATATTTT; j_gene: TRBJ1-3; v_gene: TRBV19; abundance: few; d_gene: NA
CDR3aa: CASRGSGGEPQHF; CDR3nt: TGCGCCAGCCGCGGATCTGGGGGCGAGCCCCAGCATTTT; j_gene: TRBJ1-5; v_gene: TRBV5-1; abundance: many; d_gene: NA
CDR3aa: CASSPSVVYNEQFF; CDR3nt: TGTGCCAGCTCTCCCTCAGTCGTCTACAATGAGCAGTTCTTC; j_gene: TRBJ2-1; v_gene: TRBV19; abundance: NA; d_gene: NA
CDR3aa: CASSLSADGQYF; CDR3nt: TGTGCCAGCAGCTTGTCAGCAGACGGGCAGTACTTC; j_gene: TRBJ2-7; v_gene: TRBV7-9; abundance: NA; d_gene: NA
CDR3aa: CASSLAGGELFF; CDR3nt: TGTGCCAGCAGCTTAGCTGGAGGGGAGCTGTTTTTT; j_gene: TRBJ2-2; v_gene: TRBV7-9; abundance: NA; d_gene: NA
CDR3aa: CASSRTGGAGDTQYF; CDR3nt: TGCGCCAGCAGCCGTACAGGGGGCGCAGGAGATACGCAGTATTTT; j_gene: TRBJ2-3; v_gene: TRBV5-1; abundance: few; d_gene: TRBD1
CDR3aa: CSVGDRVNGYTF; CDR3nt: TGCAGCGTGGGGGACAGGGTGAACGGCTACACCTTC; j_gene: TRBJ1-2; v_gene: TRBV29-1; abundance: few; d_gene: TRBD1
CDR3aa: CASSLYRERTEAFF; CDR3nt: TGTGCCAGCAGTTTATACAGGGAGAGAACTGAAGCTTTCTTT; j_gene: TRBJ1-1; v_gene: TRBV27; abundance: many; d_gene: NA
CDR3aa: CASSPSEGHYEQYF; CDR3nt: TGTGCCAGCAGCCCAAGCGAGGGGCACTACGAGCAGTACTTC; j_gene: TRBJ2-7; v_gene: TRBV7-3; abundance: few; d_gene: NA
CDR3aa: CASSFRMGLAEYNEQFF; CDR3nt: TGTGCCAGCAGCTTCAGAATGGGACTAGCGGAATACAATGAGCAGTTCTTC; j_gene: TRBJ2-1; v_gene: TRBV7-2; abundance: NA; d_gene: TRBD2
CDR3aa: CASSTEAGATYNEQFF; CDR3nt: TGTGCCAGCAGCACTGAAGCGGGAGCTACGTACAATGAGCAGTTCTTC; j_gene: TRBJ2-1; v_gene: TRBV7-9; abundance: few; d_gene: TRBD2
CDR3aa: CASSVEREAYNEQFF; CDR3nt: TGTGCCAGCAGTGTAGAGCGGGAGGCCTACAATGAGCAGTTCTTC; j_gene: TRBJ2-1; v_gene: TRBV2; abundance: many; d_gene: TRBD2
CDR3aa: CASSVLAGQETQYF; CDR3nt: TGTGCCAGCAGCGTACTGGCCGGCCAAGAGACCCAGTACTTC; j_gene: TRBJ2-5; v_gene: TRBV2; abundance: many; d_gene: NA
CDR3aa: CASSLGPTGADTQYF; CDR3nt: TGCGCCAGCAGCTTAGGACCCACAGGGGCAGATACGCAGTATTTT; j_gene: TRBJ2-3; v_gene: TRBV5-1; abundance: NA; d_gene: TRBD1